This T cell receptor beta chain was identified in a study of beta chain features in type 1 diabetes. General observations from the study: The naive, central memory and Treg TCRB repertoires showed an apparent similarity that was greater among patients than among healthy donors.

The entirety of the isolated RNA underwent reverse transcription, so expressed TCRB transcripts were sequenced. The protocol was immunoSEQ multiplex PCR, while the TCRdb copy is restricted to in-frame clones and leaves out a portion. The repertoire has some 300,000 clones, about 8% of them found once; the top ten carry more than 1%. Sorting that relied on CD45RO/CCR7/CD25/CD127/CD95/CD27 yielded CD4+ naive, central memory, regulatory and stem cell-like memory cells. Remarks on this clone: As yet, its antigen is unknown.

The CDR3 loop spans 13 amino acids. Germline V gene sequence: CDR1 SNHLY, CDR2 FYNNEI. V dropped 4 bases and J dropped 0 bases, with 5 bases sitting between them. The chain employs TRBV2 and TRBJ2-3, with D unclear. Sequenced sample: central memory CD4+ T cells from blood. This TCR derives from a woman under 30 in good health. In DNA form, the CDR3 reads TGTGCCAGCAGTGTCCGGAGCACAGATACGCAGTATTTT. It yields the protein CASSVRSTDTQYF.